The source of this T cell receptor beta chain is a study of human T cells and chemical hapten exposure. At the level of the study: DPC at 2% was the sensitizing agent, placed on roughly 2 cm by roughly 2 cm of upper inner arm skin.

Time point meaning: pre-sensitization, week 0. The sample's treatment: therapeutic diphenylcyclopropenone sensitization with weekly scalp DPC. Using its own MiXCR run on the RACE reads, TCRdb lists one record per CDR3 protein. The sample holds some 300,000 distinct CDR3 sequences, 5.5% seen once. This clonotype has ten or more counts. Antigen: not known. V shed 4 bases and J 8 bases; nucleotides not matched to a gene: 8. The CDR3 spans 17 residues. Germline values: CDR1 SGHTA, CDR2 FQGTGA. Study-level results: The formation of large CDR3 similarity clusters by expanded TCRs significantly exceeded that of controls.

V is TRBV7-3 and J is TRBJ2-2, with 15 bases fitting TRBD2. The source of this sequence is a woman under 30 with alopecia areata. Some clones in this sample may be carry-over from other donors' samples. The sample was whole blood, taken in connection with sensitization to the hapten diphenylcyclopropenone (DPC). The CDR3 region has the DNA TGTGCCAGCAGCTCCCGGACTAGCGGGGGGGCAAGAGGGGAGCTGTTTTTT. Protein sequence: CASSSRTSGGARGELFF.